These 27 T cell receptor beta chains were sequenced from one sample in a study of T cell clonotyping in hematopoietic cell transplantation (dated by TCRdb to the early 2020s). This specimen's time point label, interpreted: recipient sample about 28 days before transplant, after cytoreduction. To prepare the library, the immunoSEQ multiplex PCR assay was applied. Imported from immuneACCESS, the table was reduced by TCRdb to in-frame sequences with V and J called. These copies leave out some clones; in studies compared against another copy, an unresolved V gene accounts for under half, and the cause of the remainder is not known. This sample holds about 41,000 clones; around 83% were observed only once. The ten largest clones add up to roughly 5.5% of the sample. The material sequenced was peripheral blood mononuclear cells, taken before stem cell transplant. Receptors originate from a man aged 60 to 69 with myelodysplastic syndrome. Some clones in this sample may be carry-over from other donors' samples.

This sequence joins TRBV6-1 and TRBJ1-2; D gene uncertain. V was shortened by 2 bases and J by 5 bases, with 15 bases between the two germline ends. Germline loops: CDR1 MNHNS, CDR2 SASEGT. The length of the CDR3 is 15 residues. For the CDR3, the DNA is TGTGCCAGCAGTGAACCAAACTTTTTGGCTTATGGCTACACCTTC. Protein product: CASSEPNFLAYGYTF.

V usage is TRBV7-2 and J usage is TRBJ1-1, with D unclear. The V gene's germline CDR1 is SGHTA and CDR2 FQGNSA. V was cut by 3 bases and J by 0 bases, with 11 bases left in between. The CDR3 runs 15 residues. CDR3 in amino acids: CASSFVVGMNTEAFF. In DNA form, the CDR3 reads TGTGCCAGCAGCTTTGTGGTGGGAATGAACACTGAAGCTTTCTTT.

This clone was picked up a small number of times. The chain links TRBV7-9 to TRBJ2-7; perhaps TRBD1 as D (6 bases). This CDR3 is 13 amino acids long. V lost 1 base to trimming and J lost 2 bases, with 6 bases between them. CDR1 is SEHNR and CDR2 is FQNEAQ in the germline V gene (reference sequence). CDR3 in DNA: TGTGCCAGCAGCTTAGGGACAGCCTACGAGCAGTACTTC. This sequence encodes CASSLGTAYEQYF.

This clone has just one count. This chain joins TRBV2 and TRBJ2-3; D gene unclear. CDR1 and CDR2 from the germline V gene are SNHLY and FYNNEI. This CDR3 is 11 amino acids long. V lost 10 bases to trimming and J lost 4 bases, with 9 bases between them. The CDR3 reads CATYGSDTQYF. DNA for the CDR3: TGTGCCACTTACGGGTCAGATACGCAGTATTTT.

The chain carries TRBV16 and TRBJ1-6, with 9 bases aligning to TRBD1. In germline, CDR1 is KGHSY, CDR2 FQNENV. The CDR3 has 14 residues. V was clipped by 4 bases and J by 10 bases; unmatched bases: 5. CDR3 region: CASSPDRGGSPLHF. In nucleotides, the CDR3 is TGTGCCAGCAGCCCGGACAGGGGTGGGTCACCCCTCCACTTT.

The chain is built from TRBV19 and TRBJ2-1; 9 nucleotides match TRBD1. V shed 6 bases and J 3 bases; nucleotides not matched to a gene: 12. Germline assignment: CDR1 LNHDA and CDR2 SQIVND (reference sequence). The CDR3 is 17 amino acids. As DNA, the CDR3 is TGTGCCAGTAGCCTGAACTATGGGACAGGGAACTACAATGAGCAGTTCTTC. This codes for CASSLNYGTGNYNEQFF.

The chain has TRBV4-1 and TRBJ2-1; a weak D match, TRBD2 (6 bases). V shed 4 bases and J shed 6 bases, with 16 bases lying between them. The CDR3 loop spans 15 amino acids. Germline-derived CDR1 and CDR2 are MGHRA and YSYEKL. CDR3 in amino acids: CASSPGTGNINEQFF. CDR3 bases: TGCGCCAGCAGCCCAGGGACTGGGAACATCAATGAGCAGTTCTTC.

This chain uses TRBV7-8 with TRBJ1-1; D perhaps matches TRBD1 (6 bases). In germline, CDR1 is SGHVS, CDR2 FQNEAQ. This CDR3 is built from 14 residues. V was clipped by 8 bases and J by 4 bases, with 17 bases between them. The CDR3 region is CASARRGTATEAFF. The CDR3, as DNA: TGTGCCAGCGCGCGGAGGGGGACGGCCACTGAAGCTTTCTTT.

J is TRBJ1-2 and V is TRBV5-4; weak D call: TRBD1 (5 bases). V lost 0 bases to trimming and J lost 4 bases, with 16 bases between them. The germline CDR1 and CDR2 sequences are SGHNT and YYREEE (reference sequence). CDR3 length: 16 amino acids. CDR3 loop: CASSLGAGRLIYGYTF. The CDR3 coding sequence is TGTGCCAGCAGCTTGGGTGCAGGGAGACTGATCTATGGCTACACCTTC. The variable domain in full, with the rest retrieved from reference TRBV5-4 and TRBJ1-2, is ETGVTQSPTHLIKTRGQQVTLRCSSQSGHNTVSWYQQALGQGPQFIFQYYREEENGRGNFPPRFSGLQFPNYSSELNVNALELDDSALYLCASSLGAGRLIYGYTFGSGTRLTVV.

V usage is TRBV7-2 and J usage is TRBJ1-6; tentatively, D is TRBD1 (6 bases). Germline CDR1 is SGHTA and CDR2 is FQGNSA. V was pared by 3 bases and J by 5 bases, with 8 bases between. The CDR3 has 14 residues. In nucleotides, the CDR3 is TGTGCCAGCAGCTTGGACAGAGATAATTCACCCCTCCACTTT. Translation: CASSLDRDNSPLHF.

The chain uses TRBV5-1 and TRBJ1-2; D gene uncertain. Germline lookup yields CDR1 SGHRS and CDR2 YFSETQ. The CDR3 covers 15 residues. V was shortened by 0 bases and J by 3 bases, with 12 bases between the two germline ends. Here the CDR3 reads CASSLDGQVHYGYTF. CDR3 DNA: TGCGCCAGCAGCTTGGACGGCCAGGTTCACTATGGCTACACCTTC.

V gene TRBV9 combines with J gene TRBJ2-1; 8 positions match TRBD1. The CDR3 is made up of 16 amino acids. V trimming: 0 bases; J trimming: 6 bases; junction bases outside the gene matches: 8. Germline lookup yields CDR1 SGDLS and CDR2 YYNGEE. The CDR3 protein is CASSVGTGTGANEQFF. In DNA, the CDR3 is TGTGCCAGCAGCGTAGGGACCGGGACAGGCGCCAATGAGCAGTTCTTC.

The chain is built from TRBV4-3 and TRBJ1-6; TRBD1 agrees at 7 bases. CDR1 and CDR2 from the germline V gene are LGHNA and YSLEER. The trim removed 4 bases at V and 9 bases at J, leaving 9 bases unmatched. This CDR3 is 15 amino acids long. CDR3 region: CASSPSGGKGSPLHF. CDR3 DNA: TGCGCCAGCAGCCCCTCAGGGGGGAAGGGTTCACCCCTCCACTTT.

The genes are TRBV4-3 and TRBJ2-2; D is undetermined. The CDR3 runs to 14 residues. Deletions cut 0 bases from V and 8 bases from J, with 10 bases between. From germline, CDR1 is LGHNA and CDR2 YSLEER. CDR3 nucleotide sequence: TGCGCCAGCAGCCAAGAGACGAGGCTTGGGGAGCTGTTTTTT. Translation gives CASSQETRLGELFF.

The chain carries TRBV27 and TRBJ2-3; 8 bases are shared with TRBD1. Germline assignment: CDR1 MNHEY and CDR2 SMNVEV (reference sequence). This CDR3 is built from 15 residues. Losses at the gene ends were 5 bases for V and 2 bases for J; bases not matched to a gene: 6. The CDR3 region has the DNA TGTGCCAGCAGTGTCCGGGACAGGATCACAGATACGCAGTATTTT. Protein sequence: CASSVRDRITDTQYF.

The V and J genes are TRBV5-1 and TRBJ2-7; 8 positions match TRBD2. Trimming at V came to 3 bases and at J to 6 bases, leaving 11 bases not matched to a gene. CDR3 length: 15 amino acids. The germline gives CDR1 SGHRS, CDR2 YFSETQ. The CDR3 region has the DNA TGCGCCAGCAGCTCAACGGGGGGGCTGCTGGTCGAGCAGTACTTC. Translating gives CASSSTGGLLVEQYF.

This chain uses TRBV4-2 with TRBJ2-7; D not resolved. V was clipped by 3 bases and J by 6 bases, with 12 bases between them. CDR3 size: 13 residues. CDR1 is LGHNA, CDR2 YNFKEQ, per germline. This CDR3 is CASSQDISGEQYF. Here the CDR3 DNA reads TGTGCCAGCAGCCAGGATATTTCTGGCGAGCAGTACTTC.

J is TRBJ2-1 and V is TRBV11-2; D call uncertain. V was clipped by 5 bases and J by 10 bases, with 9 bases between them. The CDR3 extends over 11 amino acids. Germline-derived CDR1 and CDR2 are SGHAT and FQNNGV. This chain's CDR3 is CASSLYREQFF. The CDR3, as DNA: TGTGCCAGCAGCCTTTACCGGGAGCAGTTCTTC.

This chain links TRBV27 with TRBJ1-1; D gene ambiguous. From germline, CDR1 is MNHEY and CDR2 SMNVEV (reference sequence). V was pared by 8 bases and J by 1 base, with 17 bases between. The CDR3 extends over 15 amino acids. CDR3: CASAQISKGNTEAFF. In nucleotides, the CDR3 is TGTGCCAGCGCCCAAATATCTAAGGGGAACACTGAAGCTTTCTTT.

This rearrangement joins TRBV11-1 to TRBJ1-1; a weak D match, TRBD1 (6 bases). V was cut by 3 bases and J by 1 base, with 15 bases left in between. CDR3 length: 16 residues. Germline V gene lookup returns CDR1 SGHAT and CDR2 FQDESV (reference sequence). Here the CDR3 DNA reads TGTGCCAGCAGCTTCAGTTGGACAGCTGGGAACACTGAAGCTTTCTTT. This sequence encodes CASSFSWTAGNTEAFF. Full variable domain (outside the CDR3, taken from reference TRBV11-1 and TRBJ1-1): EAEVAQSPRYKITEKSQAVAFWCDPISGHATLYWYRQILGQGPELLVQFQDESVVDDSQLPKDRFSAERLKGVDSTLKIQPAELGDSAMYLCASSFSWTAGNTEAFFGQGTRLTVV.

V and J are TRBV13 and TRBJ1-2; tentatively, D is TRBD1 (5 bases). V shed 0 bases and J shed 8 bases, with 7 bases lying between them. The germline gives CDR1 PRHDT, CDR2 FYEKMQ (reference sequence). The CDR3 is 12 amino acids. CDR3 region: CASSLGGVGYTF. The CDR3 region has the DNA TGTGCCAGCAGCTTAGGGGGGGTAGGCTACACCTTC.

The chain uses TRBV9 and TRBJ2-2, with 9 bases matching TRBD2. The trim removed 0 bases at V and 2 bases at J, leaving 2 bases unmatched. The CDR3 has 16 amino acids. The V gene's germline CDR1 is SGDLS and CDR2 YYNGEE. CDR3 loop: CASSVGGGANTGELFF. In nucleotides, the CDR3 is TGTGCCAGCAGCGTAGGCGGGGGGGCCAACACCGGGGAGCTGTTTTTT.

V gene TRBV30 combines with J gene TRBJ2-2; 15 nucleotides agree with TRBD2. This CDR3 is built from 16 residues. J gave up 5 bases and V 0 bases, and 1 base lay outside the gene matches. CDR1 and CDR2 (germline): GTSNPN, SVGIG (reference sequence). The CDR3 loop is CAWSVGLAGGTGELFF. The CDR3 region has the DNA TGTGCCTGGAGTGTAGGACTAGCGGGGGGGACCGGGGAGCTGTTTTTT.

This clone has just a few counts. The gene calls are TRBV5-4 and TRBJ2-2; 8 bases match TRBD1. The trim removed 4 bases at V and 4 bases at J, leaving 9 bases unmatched. The CDR3 has 16 residues. From germline, CDR1 is SGHNT and CDR2 YYREEE (reference sequence). CDR3 nucleotides: TGTGCCAGCAGCGTAGACAGGGGTGGGCGCACCGGGGAGCTGTTTTTT. The encoded protein is CASSVDRGGRTGELFF.

V gene TRBV19 combines with J gene TRBJ2-7; tentatively, D is TRBD1 (5 bases). Trimming removed 1 base at V and 2 bases at J, with 9 bases between. Germline V gene sequence: CDR1 LNHDA, CDR2 SQIVND (reference sequence). This CDR3 has 14 amino acids. CDR3: CASSIGPGPYEQYF. The CDR3, as DNA: TGTGCCAGTAGTATAGGGCCAGGGCCCTACGAGCAGTACTTC.

The chain has TRBV9 and TRBJ2-7; D is undetermined. This CDR3 contains 13 residues. The germline gives CDR1 SGDLS, CDR2 YYNGEE. Trimming left V 0 bases short and J 4 bases short, with 8 bases between. The CDR3 DNA reads TGTGCCAGCAGCGTAGGGTTCGAGTACGAGCAGTACTTC. Protein: CASSVGFEYEQYF. Full variable domain (remainder filled in from reference TRBV9 and TRBJ2-7): DSGVTQTPKHLITATGQRVTLRCSPRSGDLSVYWYQQSLDQGLQFLIQYYNGEERAKGNILERFSAQQFPDLHSELNLSSLELGDSALYFCASSVGFEYEQYFGPGTRLTVT.

The chain links TRBV19 to TRBJ2-5; D call uncertain. V was clipped by 3 bases and J by 2 bases, with 10 bases between them. The CDR3 is 14 residues long. CDR1 and CDR2 from the germline V gene are LNHDA and SQIVND (reference sequence). The CDR3 DNA reads TGTGCCAGTAGTATCGGGCCAACGCAAGAGACCCAGTACTTC. Its protein product is CASSIGPTQETQYF.